This TCR beta chain appears in the sequencing data of a study of shared clonotypes between healthy human individuals (dated by TCRdb to 2020 to 2022). With regard to the full study: Three men and a couple of women, aged 18 to 49 years, made up the cohort. For each donor, CD4 naive and CD4 memory were each run on three plates, CD8 naive on two plates, and CD8 memory on one plate. To estimate repertoire size and how much clonotypes are shared between individuals, the study performed deep sequencing of blood TCR repertoires from 4 to 6 healthy adults. To increase sequencing depth and limit assay-specific biases, different laboratories used diverse techniques to prepare libraries and sequence TCR repertoires. Per donor, leukapheresis produced somewhere between about 0.9 and 9 billion PBMCs. Broader findings and caveats from the paper: Higher generation probabilities were observed for clonotypes shared by all four sorted-subset donors than for non-shared clonotypes. Pairwise subsampling indicated that sequencing depth was expected to affect the degree of clonotype sharing among donors. Sampling was restricted to blood, and TCR repertoires in tissue are likely to differ from TCR repertoires in blood. Because the study included only a small number of donors, the genetic and exposure-history diversity represented was limited. Rarefaction of sorted-subset datasets indicated incomplete sequencing despite the large sequencing depth. Estimated clonotype richness was generally larger for naive than for memory subsets. Across a few donors, about 5% of naive CD4, 3% to 3.5% of naive CD8, about 2.3% of memory CD4, and under 0.45% of memory CD8 clonotypes were shared.

V is pruned by 1 base and J by 5 bases, leaving 6 bases of the junction without a gene match. The germline V gene supplies CDR1 MGHDK and CDR2 SYGVNS. The CDR3 spans 15 residues, from the cysteine through the phenylalanine. The sequence is cut down to CDR3 DNA, 45 bases in frame from base 1. TCR CDR3 regions were amplified from genomic DNA by multiplex PCR using the deep immunoSEQ assay. Genomic DNA extracted from each cell subset was distributed evenly over all wells of several immunoSEQ 96-well plates, and each plate served as one replicate. For sorted subsets, about 200 ng genomic DNA, equal to 30,000 to 35,000 T cell genomes, was loaded into each replicate PCR. The purified libraries were quantified using a Qubit 3.0 fluorometer, sized with a Bioanalyzer 2100, and then quantified again using the KAPA Library Quantification kit. Every immunoSEQ 96-well plate was sequenced on a dedicated single-read 150-cycle Illumina NextSeq 550 flow cell. In the authors' own workflow: Because only junctional sequences without quality scores were contained in the immunoSEQ output, filtering matching that applied to full-length reads could not be performed. Sequences were annotated with PyIR, a Python wrapper for IgBLAST v1.9, using IMGT germline references to assign V/J genes and CDR3. Reads with weak V/J assignments (E-value above 1e-6), missing CDR3, stop codons, out-of-frame junctions, or ambiguous translated residues were removed. A V3J clonotype was defined by an identical inferred V gene, J gene, and CDR3 amino acid sequence. The percentage overlap between two repertoires was calculated by dividing the number of shared unique clonotypes by the size of the smaller repertoire. Richness of each repertoire was evaluated using RTK rarefaction, the Chao1 estimator, and Recon v2.1 estimates of unobserved clonotypes. Generation probabilities for all TCRbeta clonotypes obtained by the gDNA method from several donors were computed using OLGA. TCRdb mirrors the immuneACCESS table, restricted to in-frame sequences. Some clones are absent from its copies; in checked studies, under half trace to an unresolved V gene, and the reason for the others is unknown. V, J and clone size were drawn from that table, and D and trimming were deduced from the DNA. The sample table holds roughly 550,000 clones, of which over 95% were seen once. The ten most abundant clones make up over 0.09% of the sample.

CD8 naive samples consisted of CD45RO-negative cells that were positively selected for CCR7, yielding a CD45RA+CCR7+ population without TemRA cells. Donors were healthy HIV-negative adults with no recently reported acute infections or vaccinations. Every donor was a Caucasian adult residing in Nashville, Tennessee, USA. After blood collection by leukapheresis, PBMCs were isolated using Ficoll-Histopaque density gradient centrifugation and then cryopreserved in the vapor phase of liquid nitrogen. Analytical flow cytometry was used to check the purity and quantity of each magnetically sorted T cell population. Genomic DNA was isolated from every sorted fraction and measured by UV absorbance on a Nanodrop 2000c. In regard to this clone: No cognate antigen has been identified for it. No base-level quality is on record; no much larger clone is a single base apart.

This TCR came from a woman aged 30 to 39 in good health. The V and J segments used are TRBV25-1 and TRBJ2-7, and TRBD2 aligns with 9 junction nucleotides. Sequenced input: naive CD8+ T cells sorted from blood. Read against the paper, the sample's cell subset or site label means: CD45RA+CCR7+. The nucleotide sequence is given as TGTGCCAGCAGTGAATTTGGCGGGAGGGCCAACGAGCAGTACTTC. Its product reads: CASSEFGGRANEQYF.